This T cell receptor beta chain was sequenced in a study of post-analysis software for immune sequencing data. Study results and caveats: TRBV5-6, TRBV5-1 and TRBV20-1 were among roughly five TRBV segments more frequent in patients than controls. When compared against controls, multiple sclerosis patients showed significantly lower normalized Chao1 diversity.

Comment on this clonotype: The antigen is not known.

V lost 0 bases, J lost 6 bases, and 23 bases lay in between. This CDR3 contains 18 residues. From germline, CDR1 is LNHNV and CDR2 YYDKDF (reference sequence). Every TCR beta cDNA library bore unique molecular identifiers. TCRdb reprocessed the PCR reads via MiXCR and lists one record per CDR3 protein. The sample shows approximately 660,000 distinct CDR3 sequences, 55% to 70% of them seen only once. The chain is built from TRBV15 and TRBJ1-2; maybe TRBD1 (6 bases). This TCR came from a girl aged 2 to 9 with multiple sclerosis. Sequencing input: blood. DNA for the CDR3: TGTGCCACCAGCAGAGATTTTGGGCGGCAGGGGTTCGGGAATGGCTACACCTTC. Its protein product is CATSRDFGRQGFGNGYTF. Drawing the rest from reference TRBV15 and TRBJ1-2, the complete variable domain is DAMVIQNPRYQVTQFGKPVTLSCSQTLNHNVMYWYQQKSSQAPKLLFHYYDKDFNNEADTPDNFQSRRPNTSFCFLDIRSPGLGDTAMYLCATSRDFGRQGFGNGYTFGSGTRLTVV.